This T cell receptor (beta chain) derives from a study of sequential checkpoint blockade in melanoma. Sequencing was performed with immunoSEQ multiplex PCR; in TCRdb, only in-frame clones are kept and a portion is missing. The sample consists of roughly 5,200 clones, over 70% of them appearing once. Stated treatment: randomized to nivolumab then ipilimumab (arm A) or the reverse (arm B). Trimming removed 7 bases at V and 6 bases at J, with 10 bases between. The CDR3 contains 11 residues. Germline CDR1 is MNHEY and CDR2 is SMNVEV (reference sequence). The source was CD8+ T cells sorted from blood (inferred from file names), collected from a patient given nivolumab and ipilimumab in sequence. The chain carries TRBV27 and TRBJ2-7; tentative D call: TRBD2 (5 bases). The sequence derives from a human donor with melanoma. The CDR3: CASTNSGEQYF. The CDR3 bases are TGTGCCAGCACAAACAGCGGCGAGCAGTACTTC.